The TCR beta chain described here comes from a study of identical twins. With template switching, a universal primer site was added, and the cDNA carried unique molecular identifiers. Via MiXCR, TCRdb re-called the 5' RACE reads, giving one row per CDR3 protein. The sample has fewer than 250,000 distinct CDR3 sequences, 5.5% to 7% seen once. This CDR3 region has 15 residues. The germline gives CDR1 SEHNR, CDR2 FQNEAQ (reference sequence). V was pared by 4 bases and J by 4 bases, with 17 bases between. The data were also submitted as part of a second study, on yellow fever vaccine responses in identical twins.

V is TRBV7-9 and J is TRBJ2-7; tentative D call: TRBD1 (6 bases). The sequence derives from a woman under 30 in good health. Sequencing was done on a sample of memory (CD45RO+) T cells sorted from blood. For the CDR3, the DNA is TGTGCCAGCAGCTCAGGCGCAGGGGCCGGTTACGAGCAGTACTTC. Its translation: CASSSGAGAGYEQYF.